The present TCR beta chain was sequenced within a study of blood T cell repertoires in COVID-19 (dated by TCRdb to the early 2020s). Context from the whole study: The collaborator samples originated in the United States, Italy and Spain and spanned the acute and convalescent phases of COVID-19. The material from the prospective study consisted of cDNA or gDNA derived from T cells, B-cell-depleted T cells, or PBMCs. The sample metadata nearly always contained a de-identified subject ID, COVID-19 status, age in years and sex. Samples came from the ongoing ImmuneRACE study (first 160 participants) plus 1,254 subjects from 6 global collaborators. A freely available public database, intended as a resource for researchers studying the immune response to SARS-CoV-2, is where the repertoires were released. The dataset comprised deeply sampled blood TCRbeta repertoires from subjects exposed to, actively infected with, or recovered from COVID-19. Where available, HLA class I and class II types were taken from metadata supplied by the sample provider and were not determined by assay-based typing. General conclusions and limits of the study: Clinical and demographic metadata were provided uncurated, with the amount varying by source and participant.

The germline V gene encodes CDR1 LNHNV and CDR2 YYDKDF (reference sequence). The CDR3 runs 16 amino acids, cysteine and phenylalanine included. Of all the DNA, just the CDR3 is kept, 48 bases in frame from base 1. Trimming takes 5 bases from V and 1 base from J, and the germline ends sit 15 bases apart. TCRbeta CDR3 regions were amplified from genomic DNA using the immunoSEQ Assay, a bias-controlled multiplex PCR. For the original study's pipeline: The number of nucleated cells in each sample was estimated from the amplification of reference gene primers within the assay. To quantify the absolute abundance of each unique TCRbeta CDR3 rearrangement, sequence reads were collapsed and filtered. For each sample, productive Simpson clonality was calculated as the square root of Simpson's diversity index over productive rearrangements. TCRdb provides this immuneACCESS table in a form limited to in-frame rearrangements. Some clones are lacking; in checked studies, under half of them reflect an unresolved V gene, and why the rest are absent is not known. The V and J calls and clone size come from that table; D and trimming were worked out from the DNA. The sample table holds around 330,000 clones, of which roughly nine tenths were seen once. In total, the top ten clones hold about 2.4% of the sample.

A remark on this clone: Its antigen target is currently unknown. Per-nucleotide qualities are absent, and no much larger clonotype sits a single base away.

Participants in the prospective study were aged roughly 18 to 100 years, lived in more than 20 United States geographic areas, and enrolled through a virtual design. To assign participants to cohorts, the prospective study relied on clinical history that participants themselves reported in a screening survey and a study questionnaire. For ImmuneRACE Cohort 3, a participant was defined as recovered based on two consecutive negative NP/OP PCR tests, clearance by a healthcare professional, or resolution of symptoms. Mobile phlebotomists in the prospective study collected whole blood, serum and a nasopharyngeal or oropharyngeal swab from every participant. Prospective study participants could optionally give additional blood draws and questionnaires over an approximately 2-month period. Before DNA extraction, prospective study blood samples were shipped either frozen or at room temperature.

The sequence came from a man between 60 and 75 years old who had recovered from COVID-19. This chain joins TRBV15 to TRBJ1-3, with the identity of the D gene unclear. Source material: PBMCs or T cells enriched from blood (not recorded which). The DNA sequence reads TGTGCCACCAGCCCCGCTGATAGGGAGTCTGGAAACACCATATATTTT. The translation is CATSPADRESGNTIYF.